This note documents a single T cell receptor beta chain sequence. No antigen is known for it. The data derive from a study of T cells expressing NK-cell markers. On the study more broadly: Underlying the TCR beta repertoires were sorted CD3+CD56+NKG2C+, CD3+CD56+NKG2C- and CD3+CD56-NKG2C+ T cells. Eight donors were sequenced, of whom seven were HCMV-seropositive, while the remaining one was HCMV-seronegative.

TCRdb processed the 5' RACE reads again and assigns one entry to each CDR3 protein, with no DNA. The listing records about 460,000 distinct CDR3 sequences. General observations from the study: Whether expanded NKG2C+ T cell clones recognized HCMV stayed uncertain. Once again these clonotypes came out on top in the CD3+CD56-NKG2C+ fraction of a few donors.

In germline, CDR1 is LNHNV, CDR2 YYDKDF (reference sequence). The CDR3 totals 15 residues. The material sequenced was blood T cells: a sorted CD56 or NKG2C T cell subset, CD4+ or CD8+ T cells, or bulk PBMC T cells (not recorded which). The receptor comes from a woman aged 45 to 65 in good health. The chain employs TRBV15 and TRBJ2-3; as DNA is missing, the TRBD2 call by TCRdb cannot be tested. CDR3: CATSRGGLSTDTQYF.